This T cell receptor beta chain was profiled in a study of blood T cell repertoires in COVID-19. Study at large: The United States, Italy and Spain provided the acute and convalescent COVID-19 samples.

As processed by the authors: Amplifying reference gene primers gave estimates of nucleated cell counts. Profiled with immunoSEQ multiplex PCR; TCRdb holds only in-frame clones, not every one. Clone size and the V and J calls come from that table; the DNA yielded D and trimming. The sample shows under 300,000 clones, approximately 86% of them seen only once. The germline CDR1 and CDR2 sequences are KGHDR and SFDVKD. Trimming cost V 5 bases and J 4 bases; bases outside gene matches: 8. There are 16 residues in the CDR3. Input material: peripheral blood. The chain carries TRBV24-1 and TRBJ2-3; the match to TRBD1 covers 10 bases. The receptor's source is a woman between 65 and 79 years old with COVID-19, enrolled during active disease. CDR3 DNA sequence: TGTGCCACCAGTGCGGGACAGGGGCATTTGGCAGATACGCAGTATTTT. Translated, it gives CATSAGQGHLADTQYF.